This TCR beta chain appears in the sequencing data of a study of shared clonotypes between healthy human individuals (dated by TCRdb to about 2020). Study-wide context: The cohort comprised two women and a few men aged 18 to 49 years. Per donor, three plates each were used for CD4 naive and CD4 memory, two for CD8 naive, and one for CD8 memory. The study deeply sequenced blood TCR repertoires of about 5 healthy adults to estimate repertoire size and the extent of clonotype sharing between individuals. To increase sequencing depth and limit assay-specific biases, TCR repertoire library preparation and sequencing were carried out by different laboratories using diverse techniques. Between about 0.85 and 8.9 billion PBMCs per donor were obtained by leukapheresis. What the work shows at the level of the full study, not this receptor alone: Based on pairwise subsampling, the degree of clonotype sharing among donors was expected to be affected by sequencing depth. Approximately 5% of naive CD4, 3.5% of naive CD8, 2.3% of memory CD4, and 0.4% of memory CD8 clonotypes were shared across a few donors. Sampling was limited to blood, and TCR repertoires in tissue likely differ from TCR repertoires in blood. Compared with non-shared clonotypes, the clonotypes found in all four sorted-subset donors had higher generation probabilities. Larger estimated clonotype richness was generally found for naive subsets than for memory subsets. Because the study included only a small number of donors, the genetic and exposure-history diversity represented was limited. Incomplete sequencing was indicated by rarefaction of sorted-subset datasets, despite the large sequencing depth.

Using the deep immunoSEQ assay, TCR CDR3 regions were amplified from genomic DNA by multiplex PCR. Genomic DNA extracted from each cell subset was distributed evenly over all wells of several immunoSEQ 96-well plates, and each plate served as one replicate. For sorted subsets, approximately 0.2 ug of genomic DNA, equivalent to 25,000 to 35,000 T cell genomes, went into each replicate PCR. Purified libraries were quantified with a Qubit 3.0 fluorometer, sized on a Bioanalyzer 2100, and re-quantified with the KAPA Library Quantification kit. Every immunoSEQ 96-well plate was sequenced on a dedicated single-read 150-cycle Illumina NextSeq 550 flow cell. Per the original workflow: Because only junctional sequences without quality scores were contained in the immunoSEQ output, filtering matching that applied to full-length reads could not be performed. To assign V/J genes and CDR3, sequences were annotated using PyIR, a Python wrapper for IgBLAST v1.9, with IMGT germline references. Any read was removed if the V/J assignment was weak (E-value above 1e-6), the CDR3 was missing, or the read contained stop codons, out-of-frame junctions, or ambiguous translated residues. V3J clonotypes were defined as sequences sharing the same inferred V gene, J gene, and CDR3 amino acid sequence. Percentage overlap between repertoires was calculated by dividing the number of shared unique clonotypes by the size of the smaller repertoire. Three approaches were used to assess repertoire richness: RTK rarefaction, the Chao1 estimator, and Recon v2.1 estimates of unobserved clonotypes. Generation probabilities were computed with OLGA for all TCRbeta clonotypes obtained by the gDNA method from a few donors. TCRdb mirrors the immuneACCESS table, restricted to in-frame sequences. Some clones are absent from its copies; in checked studies, under half trace to an unresolved V gene, and the reason for the others is unknown. The V and J calls and clone size are taken from that table; D and trimming were inferred from the DNA. The sample includes roughly 2.1 million clones, with 93% observed a single time. The ten largest account for under 2% of the sample.

From cysteine to phenylalanine, the CDR3 is 15 amino acids long. The sequence is cut down to CDR3 DNA, 45 bases in frame from base 1. The germline V and J ends show losses of 7 bases and 7 bases respectively, and no gene match explains 13 bases of the junction. The CDR1 and CDR2 encoded by the germline V gene (reference sequence) are LNHDA and SQIVND. CD8 naive samples were obtained by positive selection for CCR7 among CD45RO-negative cells, yielding a CD45RA+CCR7+ population from which TemRA cells were excluded. The donors were healthy, HIV-negative adults with no recently reported acute infections or vaccinations. Every donor was a Caucasian adult living in Nashville, Tennessee, USA. Blood was obtained by leukapheresis, after which PBMCs were separated by Ficoll-Histopaque density gradient centrifugation and cryopreserved in liquid nitrogen vapor phase. Analytical flow cytometry was used to check the purity and quantity of each magnetically sorted T cell population. Genomic DNA was isolated from every sorted fraction and measured by UV absorbance on a Nanodrop 2000c.

As to this clone: What antigen it recognizes has not been identified. No quality values exist for individual bases; no much larger clone is one base distant.

The TCR sequence derives from a man aged 18 to 29 in good health. Some clones in this sample may be carry-over from other donors' samples. This chain joins TRBV19 to TRBJ2-1; 7 bases in between match TRBD1. The specimen sequenced was naive CD8+ T cells from PBMCs. The cell subset or site label of this sample denotes: CD45RA+CCR7+. The CDR3 has the sequence CASTPDREGPNEQFF. The DNA is TGTGCCAGTACCCCTGACAGGGAAGGTCCTAATGAGCAGTTCTTC.